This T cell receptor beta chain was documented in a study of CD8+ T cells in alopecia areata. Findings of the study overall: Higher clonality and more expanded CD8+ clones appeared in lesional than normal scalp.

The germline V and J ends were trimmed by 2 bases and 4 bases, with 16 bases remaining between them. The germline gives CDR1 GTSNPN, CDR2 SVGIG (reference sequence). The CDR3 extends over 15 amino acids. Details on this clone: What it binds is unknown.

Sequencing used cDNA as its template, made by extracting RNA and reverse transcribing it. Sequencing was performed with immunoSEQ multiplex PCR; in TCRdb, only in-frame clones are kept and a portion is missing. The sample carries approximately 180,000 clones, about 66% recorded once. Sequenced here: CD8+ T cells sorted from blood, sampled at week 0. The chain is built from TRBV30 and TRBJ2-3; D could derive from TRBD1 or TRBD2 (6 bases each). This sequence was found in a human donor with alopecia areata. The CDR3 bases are TGTGCCTGGAGTACCACCGGGGGCCACTCAGATACGCAGTATTTT. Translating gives CAWSTTGGHSDTQYF.